Below, 23 T cell receptor beta chains from the same sample are listed, as sequenced in a study of early T cells in non-severe SARS-CoV-2 infection. From the 5' RACE reads, TCRdb called clonotypes with MiXCR, one entry per CDR3 protein. The sample shows about 33,000 distinct CDR3 sequences, approximately 6% of them seen only once. Sequenced: whole blood. These receptors were taken from an adult who was a healthcare worker with PCR-confirmed SARS-CoV-2 infection or an uninfected control (not recorded which).

There are many counts of this clonotype. The chain recombines TRBV4-1 with TRBJ2-2; D tentatively reads TRBD1 or TRBD2 (5 bases each). This CDR3 is built from 17 residues. The ends were cut back, 3 bases at V and 2 bases at J, with 16 bases in the middle. Per the germline V gene, CDR1 is MGHRA and CDR2 is YSYEKL. The chain's CDR3 is CASSQETRDLNTGELFF. Written as DNA, the CDR3 is TGCGCCAGCAGCCAGGAAACCCGGGACCTTAACACCGGGGAGCTGTTTTTT.

This clonotype was observed at least ten times. V gene TRBV29-1 combines with J gene TRBJ2-5, with D unresolved. CDR1 is SQVTM, CDR2 ANQGSEA, per germline. CDR3 length: 13 residues. V was cut by 6 bases and J by 2 bases, with 13 bases left in between. CDR3 amino acids: CSVAPTQQETQYF. CDR3 nucleotides: TGCAGCGTCGCACCGACACAACAAGAGACCCAGTACTTC.

This clonotype was seen many times. The chain joins TRBV5-1 to TRBJ2-3; D gene uncertain. The CDR3 spans 11 residues. The germline gives CDR1 SGHRS, CDR2 YFSETQ. Trimming left V 5 bases short and J 4 bases short, with 5 bases between. The CDR3 sequence is CASRWADTQYF. In DNA, the CDR3 is TGCGCCAGCAGGTGGGCAGATACGCAGTATTTT. The full variable domain, completed using reference TRBV5-1 and TRBJ2-3, is KAGVTQTPRYLIKTRGQQVTLSCSPISGHRSVSWYQQTPGQGLQFLFEYFSETQRNKGNFPGRFSGRQFSNSRSEMNVSTLELGDSALYLCASRWADTQYFGPGTRLTVL.

This clonotype was counted only a few times. The chain joins TRBV7-6 to TRBJ2-2, with 10 bases lining up with TRBD2. The junction had 12 bases not matched to a gene; V was cut back by 4 bases and J by 4 bases. CDR3 length equals 18 residues. In germline, CDR1 is SGHVS, CDR2 FNYEAQ. The CDR3 region is CASSSGGLAVLGTGELFF. CDR3 in DNA: TGTGCCAGCAGCTCCGGAGGACTAGCGGTCTTGGGCACCGGGGAGCTGTTTTTT.

The sample holds many counts of this clonotype. This chain connects TRBV20-1 to TRBJ1-5; the D is unclear. The V and J ends lost 3 bases and 2 bases respectively, with 8 bases between them. CDR3 size: 13 residues. The germline V gene encodes CDR1 DFQATT and CDR2 SNEGSKA (reference sequence). The CDR3 nucleotides are TGCAGTGCTAGGGCCTCTGGCAATCAGCCCCAGCATTTT. As protein: CSARASGNQPQHF.

In its sample, this clonotype was seen many times. This chain connects TRBV6-1 to TRBJ2-7; 7 nucleotides line up with TRBD2. Per the germline V gene, CDR1 is MNHNS and CDR2 is SASEGT. V gave up 6 bases and J gave up 0 bases; unmatched junction bases: 8. The CDR3 spans 15 residues. CDR3 amino acids: CASRPISGGSYEQYF. The CDR3 nucleotides read TGTGCCAGCAGGCCAATCTCGGGGGGCTCCTACGAGCAGTACTTC.

About this clonotype itself: A much larger clone lies one base from this, so it may be a read error. The rearrangement uses TRBV29-1 and TRBJ1-1; D unresolved. Germline V CDR1 and CDR2: SQVTM, ANQGSEA. V was cut by 5 bases and J by 1 base, with 5 bases left in between. The length of the CDR3 is 11 residues. The CDR3 nucleotides are TGCAGCGTTCGGGGGAACACTGAAGCTTTCTTT. Translated, it gives CSVRGNTEAFF.

This clonotype was counted ten times or more. The rearrangement uses TRBV24-1 and TRBJ2-1, with D perhaps TRBD1 (6 bases). This CDR3 has 15 amino acids. Trimming removed 3 bases at V and 2 bases at J, with 10 bases between. From germline, CDR1 is KGHDR and CDR2 SFDVKD. The CDR3 here is CATSDPRTAYNEQFF. CDR3 in DNA: TGTGCCACCAGTGATCCTAGGACAGCCTACAATGAGCAGTTCTTC.

This clonotype came up many times. The rearrangement joins TRBV5-4 to TRBJ1-2; 9 bases agree with TRBD1. Losses at the gene ends were 1 base for V and 5 bases for J; bases not matched to a gene: 3. Per germline, CDR1 SGHNT and CDR2 YYREEE (reference sequence). The CDR3 length is 14 residues. In nucleotides, the CDR3 is TGTGCCAGCAGCTTGCGACAGGGGGAATATGGCTACACCTTC. Residues: CASSLRQGEYGYTF.

This clonotype appeared many times. This rearrangement joins TRBV10-3 to TRBJ1-5; the D is unclear. The V end was cut by 6 bases, the J end by 8 bases, with 17 bases between. In germline, CDR1 is ENHRY, CDR2 SYGVKD. The CDR3 sequence is 14 residues long. The CDR3 here is CAISADGTWEPQHF. In DNA, the CDR3 is TGTGCCATCAGCGCTGACGGAACCTGGGAGCCCCAGCATTTT.

In this sample, this clonotype turned up many times. This chain joins TRBV9 and TRBJ2-2, with D tentatively TRBD1 (6 bases). Germline-derived CDR1 and CDR2 are SGDLS and YYNGEE. The germline V and J ends were trimmed by 3 bases and 4 bases, with 19 bases remaining between them. This CDR3 spans 17 amino acids. In nucleotides, the CDR3 is TGTGCCAGCAGCGCTCCCGAGACAGGTCATCCCACCGGGGAGCTGTTTTTT. The encoded protein is CASSAPETGHPTGELFF.

This clonotype was found many times. The rearrangement uses TRBV7-2 and TRBJ2-7; TRBD2 aligns across 12 bases. J gave up 4 bases and V 7 bases, and 11 bases lay outside the gene matches. The CDR3 is 16 amino acids. In germline, CDR1 is SGHTA, CDR2 FQGNSA. CDR3: CASTITGTSGGYEQYF. The CDR3 region has the DNA TGTGCCAGCACCATAACGGGAACTAGCGGGGGGTACGAGCAGTACTTC.

This clonotype was seen many times. The CDR3 loop is CASRDVGEQYF. In nucleotides, the CDR3 is TGTGCCAGCAGAGATGTTGGGGAGCAGTACTTC. The chain has TRBV12-3 or TRBV12-4 and TRBJ2-7; no firm D call. The V end was cut by 6 bases, the J end by 7 bases, with 10 bases between. The CDR3 is made up of 11 amino acids.

The sample holds a few counts of this clonotype. The chain couples TRBV7-9 to TRBJ2-3; 9 bases match TRBD2. The CDR3 sequence is 14 residues long. Germline V gene sequence: CDR1 SEHNR, CDR2 FQNEAQ (reference sequence). V was clipped by 8 bases and J by 5 bases; unmatched bases: 8. In nucleotides, the CDR3 is TGTGCCAGCCACGGGACTAGCTGGGAAGATACGCAGTATTTT. It encodes CASHGTSWEDTQYF.

This clonotype was seen many times. This chain joins TRBV20-1 and TRBJ2-1, with 12 bases fitting TRBD1. CDR3 length equals 14 residues. From germline, CDR1 is DFQATT and CDR2 SNEGSKA (reference sequence). Germline trimming cut 0 bases from V and 15 bases from J; bases unmatched to any gene: 9. CDR3 loop: CSARDPGQGATRFF. In DNA form, the CDR3 reads TGCAGTGCTAGAGATCCGGGACAGGGGGCAACGCGGTTCTTC.

The chain has TRBV11-2 and TRBJ2-1; 9 bases match TRBD2. The CDR3 has 16 residues. Per the germline V gene, CDR1 is SGHAT and CDR2 is FQNNGV. The V gene end was trimmed by 7 bases and the J gene end by 8 bases; junction bases not matched to a gene: 15. The CDR3, as DNA: TGTGCCAGCACCCCTCTCGGGCGGGGGGGCGCCGATGAGCAGTTCTTC. It specifies CASTPLGRGGADEQFF.

This clonotype was recorded at least ten times. The chain is built from TRBV18 and TRBJ1-6; TRBD1 might be the D (5 bases). The CDR3 has 13 residues. V was shortened by 3 bases and J by 9 bases, with 9 bases between the two germline ends. Germline lookup yields CDR1 KGHSH and CDR2 LQKENI. The CDR3 DNA follows: TGTGCCAGCTCACCTGACAGTATTTCACCCCTCCACTTT. It codes for CASSPDSISPLHF.

This chain uses TRBV29-1 with TRBJ2-1; 10 positions agree with TRBD2. The CDR3 has 15 residues. Germline CDR1 and CDR2: SQVTM and ANQGSEA. J gave up 10 bases and V 6 bases, and 15 bases lay outside the gene matches. Written as DNA, the CDR3 is TGCAGCGTCCCCGGGGCTAGCGGGGGAATGGGGGAGCAGTTCTTC. Its translation: CSVPGASGGMGEQFF.

This clonotype was counted many times. V usage is TRBV6-1 and J usage is TRBJ1-3; D unclear. The CDR3 covers 11 residues. CDR1 and CDR2 (germline): MNHNS, SASEGT. V lost 6 bases to trimming and J lost 3 bases, with 3 bases between them. The CDR3 region has the DNA TGTGCCAGCAGAAATGGAAACACCATATATTTT. Translating it yields CASRNGNTIYF.

The J gene is TRBJ2-7, the V gene TRBV7-6, with a possible D match to TRBD2 (6 bases). Looked up from germline, CDR1 is SGHVS and CDR2 is FNYEAQ. Trimming left V 3 bases short and J 0 bases short, with 9 bases between. This CDR3 region has 14 residues. For the CDR3, the DNA is TGTGCCAGCAGCTTTGGGGGGAGCTCCTACGAGCAGTACTTC. Its protein is CASSFGGSSYEQYF.

This clonotype was seen at least ten times. The chain links TRBV7-2 to TRBJ1-5, with a tentative D call TRBD1 (6 bases). The V end was cut by 1 base, the J end by 2 bases, with 9 bases between. The germline CDR1 and CDR2 sequences are SGHTA and FQGNSA. CDR3 length equals 15 residues. CDR3 DNA sequence: TGTGCCAGCAGCTTAGAGGCAGGGGGCAATCAGCCCCAGCATTTT. Amino acids: CASSLEAGGNQPQHF.

This clonotype was observed at least ten times. The chain is built from TRBV2 and TRBJ2-7, with TRBD1 matching over 11 bases. V was pared by 2 bases and J by 4 bases, with 4 bases of the junction left unmatched. Per germline, CDR1 SNHLY and CDR2 FYNNEI. The CDR3 loop spans 15 amino acids. The CDR3 nucleotides read TGTGCCAGCAGTGAAACGGGACAGGGGGTATACGAGCAGTACTTC. Amino acid sequence: CASSETGQGVYEQYF.

This clonotype was counted many times. The V gene is TRBV11-2, the J gene TRBJ2-7, with D hard to call. Trimming stripped 1 base from V and 4 bases from J, with 11 bases between. The germline gives CDR1 SGHAT, CDR2 FQNNGV. The CDR3 runs 14 residues. In DNA, the CDR3 is TGTGCCAGCAGCTTAGGGTTGGGATCGTACGAGCAGTACTTC. It specifies CASSLGLGSYEQYF.